The source of this T cell receptor beta chain is a study of cytomegalovirus exposure and HLA in healthy donors. Germline V gene lookup returns CDR1 MDHEN and CDR2 SYDVKM. This CDR3 has 14 residues. Trimming cost V 6 bases and J 5 bases, with 14 bases left between them. PCR was performed using 60 Vbeta and 13 Jbeta primers. Profiling relied on immunoSEQ multiplex PCR, and the TCRdb table lists in-frame clones only, not all of them. The data hold 200,000 or so clones, with 60% to 80% observed a single time. The sequence derives from a male donor in good health and CMV-seronegative. The rearrangement links TRBV28 to TRBJ2-1; TRBD2 is a possible D gene (7 bases). The sample was PBMCs. CDR3 sequence reads: CASSLGGANNEQFF. Written as DNA, the CDR3 is TGTGCCAGCAGCCTTGGGGGGGCCAACAATGAGCAGTTCTTC.